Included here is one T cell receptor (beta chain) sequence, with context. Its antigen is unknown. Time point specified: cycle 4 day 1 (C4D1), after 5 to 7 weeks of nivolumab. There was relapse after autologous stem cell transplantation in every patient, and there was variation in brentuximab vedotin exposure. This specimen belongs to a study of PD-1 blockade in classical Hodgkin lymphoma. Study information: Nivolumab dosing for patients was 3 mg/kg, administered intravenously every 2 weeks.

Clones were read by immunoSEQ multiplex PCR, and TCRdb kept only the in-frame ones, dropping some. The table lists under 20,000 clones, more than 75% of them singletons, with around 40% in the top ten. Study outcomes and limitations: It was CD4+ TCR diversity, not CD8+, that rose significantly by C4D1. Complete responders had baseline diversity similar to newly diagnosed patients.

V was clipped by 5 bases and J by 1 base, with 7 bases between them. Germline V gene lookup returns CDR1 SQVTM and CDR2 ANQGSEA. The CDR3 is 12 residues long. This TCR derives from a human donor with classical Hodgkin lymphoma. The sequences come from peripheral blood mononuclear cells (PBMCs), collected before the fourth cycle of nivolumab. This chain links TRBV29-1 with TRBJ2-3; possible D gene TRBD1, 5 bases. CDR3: CSVPRGTDTQYF. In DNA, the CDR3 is TGCAGCGTTCCCAGGGGCACAGATACGCAGTATTTT.